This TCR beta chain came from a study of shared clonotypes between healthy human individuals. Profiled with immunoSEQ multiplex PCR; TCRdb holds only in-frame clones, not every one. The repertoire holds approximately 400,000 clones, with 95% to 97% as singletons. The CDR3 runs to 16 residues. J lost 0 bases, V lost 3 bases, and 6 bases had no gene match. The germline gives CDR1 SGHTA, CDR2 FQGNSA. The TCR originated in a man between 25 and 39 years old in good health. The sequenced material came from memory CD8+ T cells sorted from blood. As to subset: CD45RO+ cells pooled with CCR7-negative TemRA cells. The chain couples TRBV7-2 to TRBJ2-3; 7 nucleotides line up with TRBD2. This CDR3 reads CASSLTSGTSTDTQYF. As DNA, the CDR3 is TGTGCCAGCAGCTTGACCAGCGGGACTAGCACAGATACGCAGTATTTT.